One and the same sample provided the 30 T cell receptor beta chains below, sequenced in a study of response to subunit inactivated influenza vaccine (dated by TCRdb to 2017 to 2018). The sample's time point label, decoded: 45 to 55 days after influenza vaccine administration. Library generation was performed with RT-PCR. The instrument given in TCRdb is Illumina HiSeq 2500. The public reads were quality trimmed at Q25 with fastp and then assembled into clones with MiXCR by TCRdb, keeping productive beta chains. Every CDR3 protein is listed once, alongside the most common genes and DNA of its rows. The sample data list 540,000 or so distinct CDR3 sequences, and 10% to 15% of these were observed just once. Clones ranked in the top ten supply around 12% of the sample. The starting material was PBMCs from blood, obtained about 40 days after vaccination. These receptors all come from a man aged 45-65 years who received an inactivated influenza vaccine. Donor details come from another sample of the same person, matched by shared clones.

This clonotype appeared a few times. This chain joins TRBV29-1 and TRBJ2-7, with D possibly TRBD1 on 6 matching bases. V lost 5 bases to trimming and J lost 0 bases, with 14 bases between them. This CDR3 is 14 amino acids long. CDR1 is SQVTM and CDR2 is ANQGSEA in the germline V gene. The CDR3 here is CSVMDSRSSYEQYF. The CDR3 DNA sequence: TGCAGCGTTATGGACAGCCGAAGCTCCTACGAGCAGTACTTC.

This clonotype was seen at least ten times. This chain's CDR3 is CASSQGNEQFF. In DNA form, the CDR3 reads TGTGCCAGCAGCCAGGGCAATGAGCAGTTCTTC. The V call is TRBV5-6, the J call TRBJ2-1; a possible D gene is TRBD1 (5 bases). V was shortened by 4 bases and J by 6 bases, with 5 bases between the two germline ends. The CDR3 runs 11 residues. Germline lookup yields CDR1 SGHDT and CDR2 YYEEEE.

The rearrangement links TRBV28 to TRBJ2-5; perhaps TRBD2 as D (6 bases). The CDR3 consists of 15 residues. Per the germline V gene, CDR1 is MDHEN and CDR2 is SYDVKM. V lost 4 bases and J 4 bases, leaving 16 bases between the germline ends. CDR3 in amino acids: CASSSHIGGVETQYF. The CDR3 coding sequence is TGTGCCAGCAGTTCCCATATAGGAGGGGTAGAGACCCAGTACTTC.

V usage is TRBV20-1 and J usage is TRBJ2-1, with D perhaps given as TRBD1 or TRBD2 (5 bases each). V dropped 5 bases and J dropped 9 bases, with 11 bases sitting between them. The CDR3 sequence is 11 residues long. Germline V gene data show CDR1 as DFQATT and CDR2 as SNEGSKA (reference sequence). The CDR3 DNA sequence: TGCAGTGCTGGGGGAGAGAGTGAGCAGTTCTTC. Protein product: CSAGGESEQFF.

This clonotype has ten or more counts. One end of the junction varies from germline; a read error may be responsible. The chain employs TRBV7-7 and TRBJ2-3; the D gene is possibly TRBD2 (5 bases). The V gene's germline CDR1 is SSHAT and CDR2 FNYEAQ (reference sequence). This CDR3 spans 15 amino acids. The CDR3 region is CASSLAGGDFDTQYF. CDR3 sequence (DNA): TGTGCTAGCAGCTTAGCAGGAGGTGATTTCGATACGCAGTATTTT.

About this clonotype itself: One end of the junction varies from germline; a read error may be responsible. The chain uses TRBV7-9 and TRBJ2-1; 7 nucleotides align to TRBD1. CDR3 size: 13 residues. The V gene's germline CDR1 is SEHNR and CDR2 FQNEAQ (reference sequence). CDR3 in DNA: TGTACCAGCAGCTCCGGGACAGCCCATGAGCAGTTCTTC. It is translated as CTSSSGTAHEQFF.

The genes are TRBV28 and TRBJ2-6, with D perhaps TRBD2 (5 bases). Germline-derived CDR1 and CDR2 are MDHEN and SYDVKM. The CDR3 length is 15 residues. Trimming left V 2 bases short and J 3 bases short, with 8 bases between. The CDR3 here is CASSLPGIGANVLTF. In DNA form, the CDR3 reads TGTGCCAGCAGTTTACCGGGGATTGGGGCCAACGTCCTGACTTTC.

This clonotype was detected only a few times. The chain couples TRBV24-1 to TRBJ2-2; D unclear. Germline assignment: CDR1 KGHDR and CDR2 SFDVKD. Trimming cost V 2 bases and J 7 bases, with 10 bases left between them. This CDR3 has 14 amino acids. The CDR3 DNA is TGTGCCACCAGTGATTCCTCGCGGTTCGGGGAGCTGTTTTTT. Residues: CATSDSSRFGELFF.

This chain uses TRBV4-2 with TRBJ2-1; D may be TRBD2 (6 bases). The CDR3 sequence is 14 residues long. Germline values: CDR1 LGHNA, CDR2 YNFKEQ. The V gene lost 5 bases and the J gene lost 7 bases, with 15 bases spanning the gap. CDR3 bases: TGTGCCAGCAGCAAATCTACGGGGGAGAATGAGCAGTTCTTC. It specifies CASSKSTGENEQFF.

This clonotype was seen repeatedly, ten times or more. The chain couples TRBV6-2 or TRBV6-3 to TRBJ2-7; tentatively, D is TRBD2 (5 bases). Germline V gene lookup returns CDR1 MNHEY and CDR2 SVGEGT. V lost 2 bases and J lost 9, with 11 bases in between. CDR3 size: 12 residues. The CDR3 DNA sequence: TGTGCCAGCAGTTACGCGGGTCGAGGGCAGTACTTC. As protein: CASSYAGRGQYF.

In this sample, this clonotype turned up many times. The chain recombines TRBV7-2 with TRBJ2-3, with D hard to call. Trimming pared 6 bases from V and 6 bases from J, leaving 7 bases between. Germline values: CDR1 SGHTA, CDR2 FQGNSA. CDR3 length: 11 residues. CDR3 region: CASSLVDTQYF. In DNA form, the CDR3 reads TGTGCCAGCAGTTTGGTGGATACGCAGTATTTT. Based on the CDR3 plus reference TRBV7-2 and TRBJ2-3, the full variable domain is GAGVSQSPSNKVTEKGKDVELRCDPISGHTALYWYRQSLGQGLEFLIYFQGNSAPDKSGLPSDRFSAERTGGSVSTLTIQRTQQEDSAVYLCASSLVDTQYFGPGTRLTVL.

This clonotype appeared a few times. The chain combines TRBV20-1 with TRBJ2-7, with TRBD2 matching 9 bases. In germline, CDR1 is DFQATT, CDR2 SNEGSKA (reference sequence). V dropped 4 bases and J dropped 7; count of bases not matched to a gene: 11. The CDR3 is 14 amino acids. The CDR3 bases are TGCAGTGCTAATAAGGTAGCGGGGGCTTTTGAGCAGTACTTC. Its protein is CSANKVAGAFEQYF.

A few counts support this clonotype. The chain employs TRBV7-8 and TRBJ2-1; 8 nucleotides align to TRBD1. The CDR3 covers 15 residues. Germline V gives CDR1 SGHVS, CDR2 FQNEAQ. Trimming removed 5 bases from V and 6 bases from J; junction bases left unmatched: 9. The CDR3 bases are TGTGCCAGCAGCCCCCTAAGTGGACAGGGCAATGAGCAGTTCTTC. This sequence encodes CASSPLSGQGNEQFF.

This clonotype was detected once. One base away lies a much larger clone, so this may be a sequencing read error. The chain links TRBV20-1 to TRBJ2-5, with a weak D call TRBD1 (6 bases). The germline CDR1 and CDR2 sequences are DFQATT and SNEGSKA (reference sequence). The V and J ends lost 2 bases and 5 bases respectively, with 18 bases between them. This CDR3 contains 15 residues. CDR3 nucleotides: TGCAGTGCTAGATCACCACAGGGTCCGTCGGAGACCCAGTACTTC. Translating it yields CSARSPQGPSETQYF.

This clonotype appeared a few times. This chain connects TRBV20-1 to TRBJ2-7; TRBD2 matches 12 bases. CDR1 DFQATT and CDR2 SNEGSKA come from the germline V gene (reference sequence). Trimming cost V 0 bases and J 2 bases; bases outside gene matches: 2. The length of the CDR3 is 15 residues. The CDR3 loop reads CSARDGLAGTYEQYF. The CDR3 DNA is TGCAGTGCTAGAGACGGACTAGCGGGGACCTACGAGCAGTACTTC.

This clonotype occurred many times. The J gene is TRBJ2-1, the V gene TRBV18; 7 nucleotides agree with TRBD2. This CDR3 is built from 20 residues. CDR1 is KGHSH and CDR2 is LQKENI in the germline V gene. This chain's CDR3 is CVHQLTIVRAERGPYNEQFF. The CDR3 nucleotides read TGTGTCCACCAGCTCACCATAGTGAGGGCGGAGCGGGGCCCCTACAATGAGCAGTTCTTC.

This clonotype occurred many times. The gene calls are TRBV5-6 and TRBJ2-6; D is ambiguous. The CDR3 covers 14 residues. Germline V gene data show CDR1 as SGHDT and CDR2 as YYEEEE. Between the trimmed V and J ends, which lost 2 bases and 0 bases, there was a span of 3 bases. The CDR3 loop reads CASSFISGANVLTF. CDR3 bases: TGTGCCAGCAGCTTTATCTCTGGGGCCAACGTCCTGACTTTC.

The chain links TRBV11-1 to TRBJ1-1, with 8 bases that match TRBD1. Looked up from germline, CDR1 is SGHAT and CDR2 is FQDESV (reference sequence). The V gene end was trimmed by 2 bases and the J gene end by 3 bases; junction bases not matched to a gene: 5. There are 15 residues in the CDR3. The CDR3 region has the DNA TGTGCCAGCAGCTTATTACCGACAGGGGACACTGAAGCTTTCTTT. Protein product: CASSLLPTGDTEAFF.

The chain recombines TRBV6-5 with TRBJ2-1, with D possibly being TRBD1 or TRBD2 (5 bases each). V lost 0 bases to trimming and J lost 1 base, with 7 bases between them. Looked up from germline, CDR1 is MNHEY and CDR2 is SVGAGI. The CDR3 totals 15 residues. DNA of the CDR3: TGTGCCAGCAGTTACTCTTGGGGGTCCTACAATGAGCAGTTCTTC. It translates to CASSYSWGSYNEQFF.

The chain joins TRBV6-2 or TRBV6-3 to TRBJ1-5; possible D gene TRBD1, 6 bases. CDR1 is MNHEY, CDR2 SVGEGT, per germline. Between the trimmed V and J ends, which lost 2 bases and 2 bases, there was a span of 10 bases. The CDR3 totals 15 residues. The CDR3, as DNA: TGTGCCAGCAGTTACGGGGGCCTTGGCAATCAGCCCCAGCATTTT. It translates to CASSYGGLGNQPQHF.

The chain is built from TRBV4-3 and TRBJ1-5; no definite D call. The CDR3 has 13 amino acids. The germline V and J ends were trimmed by 0 bases and 7 bases, with 7 bases remaining between them. Germline V gene data show CDR1 as LGHNA and CDR2 as YSLEER. CDR3 protein: CASSQESSQPQHF. CDR3 nucleotide sequence: TGCGCCAGCAGCCAAGAGTCTAGCCAGCCCCAGCATTTT.

This chain joins TRBV7-9 and TRBJ2-3; 8 nucleotides line up with TRBD1. The CDR3 length is 16 residues. Losses at the gene ends were 6 bases for V and 2 bases for J; bases not matched to a gene: 10. CDR1 is SEHNR and CDR2 is FQNEAQ in the germline V gene (reference sequence). CDR3 DNA sequence: TGTGCCAGCAGGGGCACCCTGGACAGGGTCACAGATACGCAGTATTTT. Translated, it gives CASRGTLDRVTDTQYF.

This clonotype was observed a handful of times. The chain is built from TRBV20-1 and TRBJ2-3, with 12 bases aligning to TRBD2. The CDR3 extends over 15 amino acids. Trimming at V came to 1 base and at J to 6 bases, leaving 5 bases not matched to a gene. CDR1 and CDR2 from the germline V gene are DFQATT and SNEGSKA (reference sequence). The CDR3 reads CSARAASGGGDTQYF. The CDR3 DNA reads as TGCAGTGCTAGAGCGGCTAGCGGGGGGGGGGATACGCAGTATTTT.

This rearrangement joins TRBV4-3 to TRBJ2-7; 7 nucleotides align to TRBD2. The CDR3 extends over 13 amino acids. The V and J ends lost 4 bases and 8 bases, in that order; junction bases with no gene match: 8. CDR1 is LGHNA, CDR2 YSLEER, per germline. The DNA for the CDR3 is TGCGCCAGCAGCCCGGGGGAGGGAATTCAGCAGTACTTC. Translating gives CASSPGEGIQQYF.

The rearrangement uses TRBV11-2 and TRBJ1-5; tentative D call: TRBD1 (6 bases). CDR1 and CDR2 (germline): SGHAT, FQNNGV. V was clipped by 4 bases and J by 0 bases, with 19 bases between them. This CDR3 spans 18 amino acids. The CDR3 DNA is TGTGCCAGCAGCTCCAGACCCCAGAGAGGGGGTAGCAATCAGCCCCAGCATTTT. It is translated as CASSSRPQRGGSNQPQHF.

This clonotype was detected many times. The rearrangement uses TRBV20-1 and TRBJ1-5; a weak D match, TRBD1 (5 bases). Germline values: CDR1 DFQATT, CDR2 SNEGSKA (reference sequence). V lost 2 bases, J lost 6 bases, and 8 bases lay in between. This CDR3 is 12 amino acids long. The CDR3 loop reads CSARQGVQPQHF. The DNA for the CDR3 is TGCAGTGCTAGACAAGGGGTTCAGCCCCAGCATTTT.

The chain joins TRBV5-6 to TRBJ2-3, with TRBD1 as a possible D gene (7 bases). From germline, CDR1 is SGHDT and CDR2 YYEEEE. The CDR3 extends over 17 amino acids. V was cut by 4 bases and J by 0 bases, with 18 bases left in between. DNA for the CDR3: TGTGCCAGCAGCCTCGCGCCAGGGGGGTTTAGCACAGATACGCAGTATTTT. It is translated as CASSLAPGGFSTDTQYF.

With respect to this clonotype: A read error is possible here, since a much larger clone lies one base away. The chain couples TRBV7-9 to TRBJ2-3; 7 bases map to TRBD1. The V gene end was trimmed by 8 bases and the J gene end by 12 bases; junction bases not matched to a gene: 8. The CDR3 runs to 11 residues. In germline, CDR1 is SEHNR, CDR2 FQNEAQ (reference sequence). The CDR3 nucleotides read TGTGCCAGCGGCGCTGGGACAGCTCAGTATTTT. Amino acid sequence: CASGAGTAQYF.

The rearrangement joins TRBV30 to TRBJ2-3; tentatively, D is TRBD1 (6 bases). Germline V gives CDR1 GTSNPN, CDR2 SVGIG (reference sequence). Trimming left V 3 bases short and J 6 bases short, with 19 bases between. The CDR3 length is 15 residues. CDR3 sequence (DNA): TGTGCCTGGAGGCCCTTAGGGGGTGGCGACGATACGCAGTATTTT. Protein product: CAWRPLGGGDDTQYF.

This clonotype was observed a handful of times. The chain couples TRBV5-1 to TRBJ2-3, with 7 nucleotides matching TRBD1. Germline-derived CDR1 and CDR2 are SGHRS and YFSETQ. The CDR3 is made up of 14 amino acids. The ends lost 4 bases at V and 9 bases at J; junction bases unmatched: 11. The CDR3 reads CASSPGTAFETQYF. The DNA of the CDR3 is TGCGCCAGCAGCCCCGGGACAGCCTTCGAGACGCAGTATTTT.